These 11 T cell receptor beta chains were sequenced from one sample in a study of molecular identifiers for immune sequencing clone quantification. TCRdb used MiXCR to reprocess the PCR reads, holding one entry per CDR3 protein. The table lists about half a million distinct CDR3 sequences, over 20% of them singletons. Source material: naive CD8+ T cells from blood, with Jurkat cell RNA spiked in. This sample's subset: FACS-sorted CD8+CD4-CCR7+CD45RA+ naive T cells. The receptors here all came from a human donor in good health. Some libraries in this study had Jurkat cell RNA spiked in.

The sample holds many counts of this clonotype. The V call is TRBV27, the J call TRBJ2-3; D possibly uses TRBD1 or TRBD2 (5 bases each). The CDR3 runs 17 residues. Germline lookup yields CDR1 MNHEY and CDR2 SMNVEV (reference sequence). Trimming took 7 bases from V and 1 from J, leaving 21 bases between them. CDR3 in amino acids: CASTPTLRGTGTDTQYF. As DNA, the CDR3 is TGTGCCAGCACCCCCACCCTGAGGGGAACCGGCACAGATACGCAGTATTTT.

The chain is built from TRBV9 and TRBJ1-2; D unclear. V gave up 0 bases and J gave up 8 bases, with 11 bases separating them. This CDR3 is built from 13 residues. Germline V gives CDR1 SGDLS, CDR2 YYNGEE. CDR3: CASSVGAADGYTF. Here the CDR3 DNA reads TGTGCCAGCAGCGTAGGGGCGGCGGACGGCTACACCTTC.

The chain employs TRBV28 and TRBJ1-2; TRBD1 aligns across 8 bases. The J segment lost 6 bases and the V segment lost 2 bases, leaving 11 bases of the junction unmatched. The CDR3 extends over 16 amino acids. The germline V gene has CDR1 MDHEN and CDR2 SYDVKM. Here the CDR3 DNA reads TGTGCCAGCAGTTTAGACATCAAAGGACAGGGTCATGGCTACACCTTC. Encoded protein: CASSLDIKGQGHGYTF.

CDR3 region: CASSYSIKETQYF. As DNA, the CDR3 is TGTGCCAGCAGTTACTCGATAAAAGAGACCCAGTACTTC. This chain connects TRBV6-5 to TRBJ2-5; D remains ambiguous. This CDR3 is 13 amino acids long. Germline V lookup: CDR1 MNHEY, CDR2 SVGAGI. Trimming stripped 0 bases from V and 3 bases from J, with 5 bases between.

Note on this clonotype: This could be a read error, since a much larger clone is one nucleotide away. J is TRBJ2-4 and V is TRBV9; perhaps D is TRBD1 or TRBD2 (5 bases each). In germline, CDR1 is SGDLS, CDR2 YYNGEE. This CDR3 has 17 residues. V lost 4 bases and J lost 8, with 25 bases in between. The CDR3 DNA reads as TGTGCCAGCAGCCCCCGCTTGGGGGTCACAGCAGATGACATTCAGTACTTC. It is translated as CASSPRLGVTADDIQYF.

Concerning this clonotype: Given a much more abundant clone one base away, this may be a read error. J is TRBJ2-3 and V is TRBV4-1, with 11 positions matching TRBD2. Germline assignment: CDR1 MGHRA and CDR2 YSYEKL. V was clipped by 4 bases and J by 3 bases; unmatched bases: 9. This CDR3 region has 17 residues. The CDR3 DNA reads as TGCGCCAGCAGCCCATCGCTAGCGGGGGGACCTACAGATACGCAGTATTTT. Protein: CASSPSLAGGPTDTQYF.

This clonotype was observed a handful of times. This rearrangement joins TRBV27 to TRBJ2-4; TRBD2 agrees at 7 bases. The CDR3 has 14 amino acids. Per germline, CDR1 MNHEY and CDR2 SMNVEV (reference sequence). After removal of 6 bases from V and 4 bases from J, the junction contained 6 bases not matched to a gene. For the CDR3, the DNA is TGTGCCAGCAGGGGGGAGGGAGAAAAAAACATTCAGTACTTC. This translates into CASRGEGEKNIQYF.

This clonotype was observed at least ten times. The CDR3 DNA sequence: TGCAGTGCTAGTTGGGTTGACAGCCTGAACACTGAAGCTTTCTTT. It encodes CSASWVDSLNTEAFF. The chain is built from TRBV20-1 and TRBJ1-1; possibly TRBD1 for D (5 bases). The CDR3 has 15 residues. CDR1 DFQATT and CDR2 SNEGSKA come from the germline V gene (reference sequence). V lost 3 bases and J 0 bases, leaving 14 bases between the germline ends.

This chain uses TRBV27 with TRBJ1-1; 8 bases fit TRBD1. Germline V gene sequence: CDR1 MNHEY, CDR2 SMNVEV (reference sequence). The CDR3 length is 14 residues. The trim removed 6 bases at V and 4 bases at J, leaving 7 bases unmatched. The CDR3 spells CASSPTGVTTEAFF. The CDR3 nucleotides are TGTGCCAGCAGCCCGACAGGGGTAACCACTGAAGCTTTCTTT.

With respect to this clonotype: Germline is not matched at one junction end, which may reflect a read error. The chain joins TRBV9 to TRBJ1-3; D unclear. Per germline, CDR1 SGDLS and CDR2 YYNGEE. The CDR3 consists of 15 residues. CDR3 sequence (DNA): TGTGCCAGCAGCCCTAGTTGGAGCTCTGGAGACACCATATATTTT. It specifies CASSPSWSSGDTIYF. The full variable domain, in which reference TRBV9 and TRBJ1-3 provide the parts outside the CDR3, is DSGVTQTPKHLITATGQRVTLRCSPRSGDLSVYWYQQSLDQGLQFLIQYYNGEERAKGNILERFSAQQFPDLHSELNLSSLELGDSALYFCASSPSWSSGDTIYFGEGSWLTVV.

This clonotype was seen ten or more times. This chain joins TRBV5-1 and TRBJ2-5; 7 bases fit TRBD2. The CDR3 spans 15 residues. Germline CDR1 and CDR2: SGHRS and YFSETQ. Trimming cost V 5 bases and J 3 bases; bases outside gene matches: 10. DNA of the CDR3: TGCGCCAGCAGTTGGGCAACCCTAGCGGAAGAGACCCAGTACTTC. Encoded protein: CASSWATLAEETQYF.